The entry that follows covers one T cell receptor beta chain sequence. Profiled with immunoSEQ multiplex PCR; TCRdb holds only in-frame clones, not every one. Of 90,000 or so clones in the sample, around 88% are singletons; the top ten hold less than 9.5%. Per the germline V gene, CDR1 is SGHDN and CDR2 is FVKESK. Trimming at V came to 7 bases and at J to 3 bases, leaving 7 bases not matched to a gene. The CDR3 runs 17 residues. The data are from a study of blood T cell repertoires in COVID-19. The chain recombines TRBV14 with TRBJ2-6; 12 bases line up with TRBD1. The source of this sequence is a man aged 55 to 69 with acute or convalescent COVID-19. The sample consisted of peripheral blood. The CDR3 loop is CASTRDRGLGGANVLTF. The CDR3 DNA follows: TGTGCCAGCACCCGGGACAGGGGGCTTGGTGGGGCCAACGTCCTGACTTTC.